These 6 T cell receptor beta chains were all obtained from the same sample, sequenced in a study of technical replicates of blood from a handful of donors. Some clones are missing from TCRdb's copy, which holds only in-frame ones; the method was immunoSEQ multiplex PCR. The data contain more than 45,000 clones, around 96% of them singletons. Sequencing used PBMCs. The origin of the receptors is a human donor in good health. Some clones in this sample may be carry-over from other donors' samples.

This clone appeared once. The gene calls are TRBV7-2 and TRBJ1-3; D uncertain. The germline V gene has CDR1 SGHTA and CDR2 FQGNSA. Trimming pared 1 base from V and 1 base from J, leaving 11 bases between. The CDR3 spans 16 residues. As DNA, the CDR3 is TGTGCCAGCAGCTTAGTCTTTCGGGGTTCTGGAAACACCATATATTTT. Its protein product is CASSLVFRGSGNTIYF.

V is TRBV18 and J is TRBJ1-1; TRBD1 matches at 7 bases. Losses at the gene ends were 2 bases for V and 1 base for J; bases not matched to a gene: 4. Germline V lookup: CDR1 KGHSH, CDR2 LQKENI. The CDR3 spans 15 residues. The CDR3 region is CASSPGQDSNTEAFF. Written as DNA, the CDR3 is TGTGCCAGCTCACCAGGACAGGATTCGAACACTGAAGCTTTCTTT. The variable domain in full, completed from reference TRBV18 and TRBJ1-1, reads NAGVMQNPRHLVRRRGQEARLRCSPMKGHSHVYWYRQLPEEGLKFMVYLQKENIIDESGMPKERFSAEFPKEGPSILRIQQVVRGDSAAYFCASSPGQDSNTEAFFGQGTRLTVV.

This sequence joins TRBV7-9 and TRBJ2-5, with TRBD1 as a possible D gene (5 bases). Trimming shortened V by 2 bases and J by 5 bases, and 6 bases separated the two germline ends. The CDR3 is 12 residues long. Per the germline V gene, CDR1 is SEHNR and CDR2 is FQNEAQ (reference sequence). CDR3: CASSLRGETQYF. CDR3 sequence (DNA): TGTGCCAGCAGCTTAAGGGGTGAGACCCAGTACTTC.

The rearrangement links TRBV12-5 to TRBJ1-3; D may be TRBD1 (6 bases). V was trimmed by 1 base and J by 0 bases, leaving 19 bases between them. The germline CDR1 and CDR2 sequences are LGHNT and FRNRAP. There are 19 residues in the CDR3. As DNA, the CDR3 is TGTGCTAGTGGTTTGGGGCGGCCGTATGGGGGCAGCTCTGGAAACACCATATATTTT. Protein product: CASGLGRPYGGSSGNTIYF. The full variable domain, in which reference TRBV12-5 and TRBJ1-3 provide the parts outside the CDR3, is DARVTQTPRHKVTEMGQEVTMRCQPILGHNTVFWYRQTMMQGLELLAYFRNRAPLDDSGMPKDRFSAEMPDATLATLKIQPSEPRDSAVYFCASGLGRPYGGSSGNTIYFGEGSWLTVV.

In this sample, this clone turned up once. The CDR3 loop reads CASSQPGQGSSYNEQFF. In DNA form, the CDR3 reads TGCGCCAGCAGCCAACCGGGACAGGGATCGTCCTACAATGAGCAGTTCTTC. This sequence joins TRBV4-1 and TRBJ2-1; 9 bases match TRBD1. The CDR3 length is 17 residues. Germline V CDR1 and CDR2: MGHRA, YSYEKL. V was pared by 2 bases and J by 1 base, with 6 bases of the junction left unmatched.

This chain uses TRBV7-9 with TRBJ1-1; 10 bases line up with TRBD1. The CDR3 runs 17 residues. Germline lookup yields CDR1 SEHNR and CDR2 FQNEAQ (reference sequence). V dropped 0 bases and J dropped 2; count of bases not matched to a gene: 6. The CDR3 protein is CASSLAIGTGDNTEAFF. The CDR3 nucleotides read TGTGCCAGCAGCTTAGCTATCGGGACAGGGGATAACACTGAAGCTTTCTTT.